The present entry profiles one T cell receptor (beta chain) with its context. This specimen comes from a study of blood T cell repertoires in COVID-19. Study as a whole: T cells, B-cell-depleted T cells, or PBMCs supplied cDNA or gDNA.

Germline CDR1 reads SGDLS; CDR2 reads YYNGEE. This CDR3 comprises 15 residues. V was trimmed by 1 base and J by 1 base, leaving 11 bases between them. Method: immunoSEQ multiplex PCR; TCRdb's copy keeps in-frame clones and lacks some. There are 200,000 or so clones in the sample; around four fifths occur only once, and 5% to 6.5% lies in the top ten. The sample consisted of peripheral blood. The V and J genes are TRBV9 and TRBJ1-2; no definite D call. The source is a woman in her sixties or seventies who had recovered from COVID-19. The CDR3 sequence: CASSVSAGVNYGYTF. The CDR3 bases are TGTGCCAGCAGCGTAAGTGCCGGGGTTAACTATGGCTACACCTTC.